The rows below give T cell receptor beta chains drawn from one sample of a study of a mutant IDH1 vaccine in newly diagnosed glioma. These receptors have no identified antigens. Here immunoSEQ multiplex PCR was the method, and the copy in TCRdb shows in-frame clones only, minus some. The data contain some 55,000 clones, 75% to 90% of them singletons. The specimen comprised PBMCs, sampled from a glioma patient whose treatment included an IDH1 peptide vaccine. The receptors stem from a woman between 40 and 55 years old with glioma. Both conserved end residues are part of each CDR3. The D gene is left open where the match is weak. Expanded clones are given a class, and other clones once, few, many or no size at all.

abundance	d_gene	j_gene	v_gene	CDR3aa	CDR3nt
NA	TRBD1	TRBJ1-2	TRBV28	CASSFRGLDFNYGYTF	TGTGCCAGCAGTTTCAGGGGGTTAGATTTTAACTATGGCTACACCTTC
NA	NA	TRBJ1-3	TRBV4-3	CASSQEKTVGNTIYF	TGCGCCAGCAGCCAAGAAAAAACGGTTGGAAACACCATATATTTT
NA	NA	TRBJ1-2	TRBV4-3	CASSQARTANYGYTF	TGCGCCAGCAGCCAGGCCAGGACAGCTAACTATGGCTACACCTTC
NA	TRBD1	TRBJ1-4	TRBV5-1	CASSLVAGGEKLFF	TGCGCCAGCAGCTTGGTGGCAGGGGGGGAAAAACTGTTTTTT
NA	NA	TRBJ2-5	TRBV5-1	CASSLRRDLGTQYF	TGCGCCAGCAGCTTGAGGCGGGACTTGGGGACCCAGTACTTC
once	NA	TRBJ2-7	TRBV27	CASSSLRGEQYF	TGTGCCAGCAGTTCCCTTCGGGGCGAGCAGTACTTC
NA	NA	TRBJ1-4	TRBV4-2	CASRDRNYPNEKLFF	TGTGCCAGCAGAGACAGGAACTATCCTAATGAAAAACTGTTTTTT
few	TRBD1	TRBJ1-5	TRBV5-1	CASSLGQGEQPQHF	TGCGCCAGCAGCTTGGGACAGGGCGAACAGCCCCAGCATTTT
NA	TRBD2	TRBJ2-7	TRBV6-6	CASTGLAESYEQYF	TGTGCCAGCACAGGACTAGCGGAATCCTACGAGCAGTACTTC
NA	NA	TRBJ1-5	TRBV27	CASSLRQGHQPQHF	TGTGCCAGCAGTTTACGCCAGGGGCATCAGCCCCAGCATTTT
NA	NA	TRBJ2-1	TRBV10-3	CASGHPDNEQFF	TGTGCCTCGGGACATCCAGACAATGAGCAGTTCTTC
NA	NA	TRBJ1-5	TRBV15	CATSRDRNRLLNQPQHF	TGTGCCACCAGCAGAGATAGGAACAGGCTCCTCAATCAGCCCCAGCATTTT
NA	NA	TRBJ1-4	TRBV2	CASNRVTTVTNEKLFF	TGTGCCAGCAACAGGGTTACAACTGTAACTAATGAAAAACTGTTTTTT
once	TRBD1	TRBJ1-4	TRBV10-2	CASSENPGGNEKLFF	TGCGCCAGCAGTGAAAATCCAGGGGGCAATGAAAAACTGTTTTTT
NA	TRBD1	TRBJ1-1	TRBV25-1	CASSVLWAGGEVNTEAFF	TGTGCCAGCAGTGTTTTGTGGGCAGGGGGGGAAGTGAACACTGAAGCTTTCTTT
NA	NA	TRBJ1-4	TRBV4-3	CASSQEGKTNEKLFF	TGCGCCAGCAGCCAAGAGGGGAAGACTAATGAAAAACTGTTTTTT
NA	NA	TRBJ2-5	TRBV19	CASSPDRGHPGETQYF	TGTGCCAGTAGCCCGGATAGGGGCCATCCCGGGGAGACCCAGTACTTC
NA	TRBD2	TRBJ2-5	TRBV5-1	CASSRTSVGETQYF	TGCGCCAGCAGCAGGACTAGTGTGGGGGAGACCCAGTACTTC
NA	NA	TRBJ2-3	TRBV27	CASSLYRGTDTQYF	TGTGCCAGCAGTTTATACCGGGGGACAGATACGCAGTATTTT
NA	NA	TRBJ1-2	TRBV14	CASSQGRGASNYGYTF	TGTGCCAGCAGCCAAGGACGGGGGGCGTCCAACTATGGCTACACCTTC
NA	TRBD2	TRBJ2-2	TRBV4-2	CASSHLLGLAGGPVGELFF	TGTGCCAGCAGCCATCTCTTGGGACTAGCGGGAGGGCCGGTCGGGGAGCTGTTTTTT
NA	NA	TRBJ2-3	TRBV7-9	CASSSAGTYTDTQYF	TGTGCCAGCAGCTCCGCCGGGACCTACACAGATACGCAGTATTTT
NA	NA	TRBJ1-1	TRBV7-9	CASSLVPANTEAFF	TGTGCCAGCAGCTTAGTTCCCGCGAACACTGAAGCTTTCTTT
NA	TRBD2	TRBJ2-2	TRBV19	CASSGRLRSTGELFF	TGTGCCAGCAGCGGGAGATTGAGGAGCACCGGGGAGCTGTTTTTT
NA	NA	TRBJ2-7	TRBV7-9	CASSFGGTYEQYF	TGTGCCAGCAGCTTTGGGGGAACCTACGAGCAGTACTTC
NA	NA	TRBJ1-1	TRBV2	CASNSWGSGPNTEAFF	TGTGCCAGCAATTCATGGGGTTCAGGGCCGAACACTGAAGCTTTCTTT
NA	NA	TRBJ1-1	TRBV11-2	CASSLEWGARNTEAFF	TGTGCCAGCAGCTTAGAGTGGGGGGCAAGGAACACTGAAGCTTTCTTT
NA	TRBD1	TRBJ1-2	TRBV27	CASSPRDRVVYGYTF	TGTGCCAGCAGTCCCCGGGACAGGGTTGTTTATGGCTACACCTTC
NA	TRBD2	TRBJ2-5	TRBV5-4	CASSPQAGGGETQYF	TGTGCCAGCAGCCCACAAGCGGGGGGCGGAGAGACCCAGTACTTC
NA	NA	TRBJ2-7	TRBV18	CASSPNTGSSYEQYF	TGTGCCAGCTCACCTAACACAGGGAGCTCCTACGAGCAGTACTTC
NA	TRBD2	TRBJ2-7	TRBV5-5	CASSLRGRASYEQYF	TGTGCCAGCAGCTTACGGGGGAGGGCCTCCTACGAGCAGTACTTC
once	NA	TRBJ1-5	TRBV5-6	CASSLGGGTNRNQPQHF	TGTGCCAGCAGCTTGGGGGGCGGGACGAACCGCAATCAGCCCCAGCATTTT
NA	NA	TRBJ1-1	TRBV6-1	CASSESFRVPEAFF	TGTGCCAGCAGTGAATCTTTCAGGGTCCCTGAAGCTTTCTTT
NA	NA	TRBJ1-1	TRBV30	CAWSWSNEAFF	TGTGCCTGGAGTTGGAGCAATGAAGCTTTCTTT
NA	TRBD2	TRBJ2-1	TRBV5-1	CASRTSSSGDYNEQFF	TGCGCCAGCAGGACCTCTTCTAGCGGAGACTACAATGAGCAGTTCTTC
NA	NA	TRBJ1-5	TRBV27	CASSFQTPSHYSNQPQHF	TGTGCCAGCAGTTTTCAGACACCAAGTCATTATAGCAATCAGCCCCAGCATTTT
NA	NA	TRBJ2-2	TRBV21-1	CASSKLTSGNTGELFF	TGTGCCAGCAGCAAATTAACTAGCGGGAACACCGGGGAGCTGTTTTTT
few	NA	TRBJ1-1	TRBV21-1	CASSKGKGGTEAFF	TGTGCCAGCAGCAAAGGGAAAGGGGGGACTGAAGCTTTCTTT
NA	TRBD2	TRBJ2-5	TRBV4-3	CASSRTTGRPETQYF	TGCGCCAGCAGCCGTACGACCGGGAGGCCGGAGACCCAGTACTTC
NA	TRBD1	TRBJ2-3	TRBV19	CASSYGQGPTDTQYF	TGTGCCAGTAGTTACGGACAGGGGCCCACAGATACGCAGTATTTT
NA	NA	TRBJ2-1	TRBV30	CAWNRFSSYNEQFF	TGTGCCTGGAACCGTTTTTCCTCCTACAATGAGCAGTTCTTC
once	NA	TRBJ2-5	TRBV5-5	CASSLVGSWGQEYKETQYF	TGTGCCAGCAGCTTGGTTGGGTCTTGGGGGCAAGAGTATAAAGAGACCCAGTACTTC
NA	NA	TRBJ2-7	TRBV9	CASSVGRGLHEQYF	TGTGCCAGCAGCGTAGGGAGGGGGCTCCACGAGCAGTACTTC
NA	TRBD2	TRBJ2-1	TRBV4-1	CASSQGAGRASVNEQFF	TGCGCCAGCAGCCAAGGGGCCGGGAGGGCCTCTGTCAATGAGCAGTTCTTC
NA	TRBD1	TRBJ1-1	TRBV2	CASSAGQLNTEAFF	TGTGCCAGCAGTGCGGGACAGCTGAACACTGAAGCTTTCTTT
NA	TRBD1	TRBJ1-2	TRBV18	CASSLTGTGERNYGYTF	TGTGCCAGCTCACTTACCGGGACAGGGGAAAGAAACTATGGCTACACCTTC
NA	TRBD1	TRBJ1-4	TRBV13	CASSPTQGGEKLFF	TGTGCCAGCAGCCCGACCCAGGGGGGTGAAAAACTGTTTTTT
NA	NA	TRBJ1-1	TRBV19	CASSIAQGTEAFF	TGTGCCAGTAGTATCGCCCAGGGCACTGAAGCTTTCTTT
NA	NA	TRBJ1-5	TRBV19	CASSMRGGFGSNQPQHF	TGTGCCAGTAGTATGCGGGGGGGGTTCGGGAGCAATCAGCCCCAGCATTTT
NA	TRBD2	TRBJ2-7	TRBV29-1	CSVLAGGPDEQYF	TGCAGCGTGCTAGCGGGAGGGCCGGACGAGCAGTACTTC